This entry is about one T cell receptor (beta chain). This entry comes from a study of blood T cell repertoires in COVID-19. Background on the study: Whether acute or convalescent, the COVID-19 samples came from the United States, Italy and Spain.

Trimming removed 1 base from V and 5 bases from J, with 15 bases in between. Germline assignment: CDR1 SGHNT and CDR2 YYREEE (reference sequence). The CDR3 extends over 15 amino acids. In the source study's methods: Estimation of nucleated cell counts was performed using reference gene primer amplification. Sequenced by immunoSEQ multiplex PCR; TCRdb stores in-frame clones only, minus some. V, J and clone size derive from that table, while D and trimming were established from the DNA sequence. Here the sample spans 90,000 or so clones, approximately 80% being singletons. This TCR derives from a man aged 55 to 70 with acute or convalescent COVID-19. V is TRBV5-4 and J is TRBJ1-2; D perhaps matches TRBD1 (6 bases). Sequenced material: peripheral blood. The CDR3 region is CASSLSRDRTYGYTF. The CDR3, as DNA: TGTGCCAGCAGCTTGTCTAGAGACAGGACTTATGGCTACACCTTC.